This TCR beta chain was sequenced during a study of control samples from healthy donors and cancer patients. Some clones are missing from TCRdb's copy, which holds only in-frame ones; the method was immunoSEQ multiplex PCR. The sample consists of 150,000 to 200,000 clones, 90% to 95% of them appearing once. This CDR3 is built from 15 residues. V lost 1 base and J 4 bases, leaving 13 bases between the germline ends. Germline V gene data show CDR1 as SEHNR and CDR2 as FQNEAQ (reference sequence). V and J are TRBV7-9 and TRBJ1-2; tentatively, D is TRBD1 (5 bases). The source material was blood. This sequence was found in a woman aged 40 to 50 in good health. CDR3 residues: CASSLGQGSFYGYTF. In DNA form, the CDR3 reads TGTGCCAGCAGCTTAGGGCAGGGAAGCTTCTATGGCTACACCTTC.